A single sample is the source of the 8 T cell receptor beta chains below, sequenced in a study of T-cell memory formation after mild COVID-19. TCRdb recomputed calls from the 5' RACE reads with MiXCR, one row per CDR3 protein. Here the sample spans roughly 370,000 distinct CDR3 sequences, 15% to 20% being singletons. Sequenced material: PBMCs or a T cell subset sorted from them (not recorded which). Receptors originate from a man aged 18 to 29 who had mild COVID-19 (a few samples of this study predate the infection). Cell type and time point are not known.

The CDR3 here is CASRPLNTLDTEAFF. The CDR3 DNA follows: TGTGCCAGCAGGCCATTAAATACGTTGGACACTGAAGCTTTCTTT. The chain links TRBV7-9 to TRBJ1-1; D ambiguous. The germline gives CDR1 SEHNR, CDR2 FQNEAQ (reference sequence). V lost 6 bases and J 3 bases, leaving 17 bases between the germline ends. The CDR3 is 15 residues long.

V usage is TRBV30 and J usage is TRBJ2-1; possibly TRBD1 for D (6 bases). The CDR3 contains 14 residues. V was trimmed by 3 bases and J by 5 bases, leaving 14 bases between them. Germline values: CDR1 GTSNPN, CDR2 SVGIG (reference sequence). CDR3 coding DNA: TGTGCCTGGAGGGGCCAGGACAGAGACAATGAGCAGTTCTTC. Translation gives CAWRGQDRDNEQFF.

The chain has TRBV7-6 and TRBJ2-1; the D call may be TRBD1 or TRBD2 (6 bases each). The CDR3 runs to 14 residues. Trimming left V 1 base short and J 13 bases short, with 17 bases between. The germline gives CDR1 SGHVS, CDR2 FNYEAQ. The CDR3 here is CASSLVGAPGDQFF. In nucleotides, the CDR3 is TGTGCCAGCAGCTTAGTGGGGGCTCCGGGAGACCAGTTCTTC.

This chain joins TRBV6-5 and TRBJ2-2, with D hard to call. Germline CDR1 and CDR2: MNHEY and SVGAGI. Trimming left V 2 bases short and J 1 base short, with 8 bases between. The CDR3 runs to 15 residues. The CDR3 DNA sequence: TGTGCCAGCAGTTACGTAGGGCGGAACACCGGGGAGCTGTTTTTT. Amino acid sequence: CASSYVGRNTGELFF.

The CDR3 is CASSQTGGNTGELFF. The CDR3 nucleotides read TGTGCCAGCAGCCAGACAGGGGGCAACACCGGGGAGCTGTTTTTT. This chain links TRBV5-5 with TRBJ2-2; TRBD1 matches at 10 bases. This CDR3 comprises 15 residues. Germline V lookup: CDR1 SGHKS, CDR2 YYEKEE (reference sequence). J lost 2 bases, V lost 4 bases, and 2 bases had no gene match.

This clonotype has a count of ten or more. This chain joins TRBV12-3 or TRBV12-4 and TRBJ2-3; perhaps TRBD2 as D (6 bases). V dropped 6 bases and J dropped 0 bases, with 10 bases sitting between them. This CDR3 region has 14 residues. The CDR3 is CASSFRGSTDTQYF. In nucleotides, the CDR3 is TGTGCCAGCAGCTTTCGGGGGAGCACAGATACGCAGTATTTT.

The chain links TRBV4-3 to TRBJ2-7; maybe TRBD1 (6 bases). Trimming took 6 bases from V and 3 from J, leaving 18 bases between them. Germline-derived CDR1 and CDR2 are LGHNA and YSLEER. CDR3 length: 15 amino acids. The CDR3, as DNA: TGCGCCAGCAGATTCCACATCGGGACAAACTACGAGCAGTACTTC. Translated: CASRFHIGTNYEQYF.

In this sample, this clonotype turned up a few times. The chain couples TRBV6-2 or TRBV6-3 to TRBJ2-3; possibly TRBD1 for D (6 bases). V lost 7 bases to trimming and J lost 5 bases, with 13 bases between them. This CDR3 is built from 13 residues. In germline, CDR1 is MNHEY, CDR2 SVGEGT. For the CDR3, the DNA is TGTGCCAGCACGTCCCGGGACAAAGATACGCAGTATTTT. Amino acid sequence: CASTSRDKDTQYF.